What follows are 21 T cell receptor beta chains derived from one specimen sequenced in a study of T cell clonality in common variable immunodeficiency (dated by TCRdb to about 2015). No antigens are known for them. The paper as a whole reports these results and caveats: Fewer deletions and N-nucleotide insertions were reportedly observed in CVID TCRbeta sequences, and highly modified clones with 13 or more V deletions were reportedly absent from CVID TCRbeta sequences.

The method was the immunoSEQ multiplex PCR assay. This immuneACCESS table, as held by TCRdb, lists in-frame sequences with V and J called but not all clones. Of the missing ones, under half trace to an unresolved V gene in checked studies; the others have no known cause. This sample has roughly 34,000 clones, none of them a singleton. The biggest ten clones account for less than 7% of the sample. Sequenced input: peripheral blood mononuclear cells. The source is a human donor with common variable immunodeficiency.

This clone occurred many times. With the read ending 3 residues before the CDR3 end, the germline J gene is used to fill in that end. The V gene is TRBV4-2, the J gene TRBJ2-1, with D maybe TRBD2 (5 bases). Per germline, CDR1 LGHNA and CDR2 YNFKEQ. V was shortened by 4 bases and J by 8 bases, with 9 bases between the two germline ends. The CDR3 length is 12 residues. The sequenced part of the CDR3 DNA is TGTGCCAGCAGCCTCGGACTGGATGAG. Translation: CASSLGLDE. The CDR3 reads in full as CASSLGLDEQFF.

The sample holds many counts of this clone. The read ends 3 residues before the CDR3 terminus; that terminus is restored from the germline J gene. The V and J genes are TRBV20-1 and TRBJ2-7, with 8 bases identical to TRBD2. Trimming cost V 2 bases and J 6 bases; bases outside gene matches: 9. From germline, CDR1 is DFQATT and CDR2 SNEGSKA (reference sequence). The CDR3 contains 14 residues. Partial CDR3 DNA: TGCAGTGCTAGACAGCCGACTAGCGCGGGCGAG. Translated, it gives CSARQPTSAGE. The whole CDR3 protein reads CSARQPTSAGEQYF.

This clone was counted a few times. The covered CDR3 bases are TGTGCCAGCAGCGCGAATGGACTGATAGCCTACGAG. This encodes CASSANGLIAYE. The whole CDR3 sequence reads CASSANGLIAYEQYF. The chain uses TRBV7-6 and TRBJ2-7; TRBD2 might be the D (5 bases). The DNA ends 3 residues before the CDR3 does, and the rest of the CDR3 is filled in from the germline J gene. CDR1 and CDR2 (germline): SGHVS, FNYEAQ. The CDR3 sequence is 15 residues long. The V end was cut by 5 bases, the J end by 2 bases, with 16 bases between.

In its sample, this clone was seen a few times. The read stops 3 residues short of the end of the CDR3; the missing end is completed from the germline J gene. This chain connects TRBV30 to TRBJ2-3; D not certain. Germline assignment: CDR1 GTSNPN and CDR2 SVGIG (reference sequence). The CDR3 runs to 12 residues. Trimming removed 3 bases at V and 1 base at J, with 5 bases between. CDR3 protein: CAWRLRTDTQYF. The covered CDR3 bases are TGTGCCTGGAGACTACGCACAGATACG.

This clone was detected many times. The CDR3 end lies 3 residues beyond the end of the read and is filled in from the germline J gene. This rearrangement joins TRBV6-2 or TRBV6-3 to TRBJ2-7, with 13 bases fitting TRBD2. Germline CDR1 and CDR2: MNHEY and SVGEGT. The CDR3 spans 16 residues. Trimming at V came to 4 bases and at J to 3 bases, leaving 6 bases not matched to a gene. Incomplete CDR3 DNA: TGTGCCAGCAGTTCAGGACTAGCGGGAGCATACTACGAG. It is translated as CASSSGLAGAYYE. The CDR3 reads in full as CASSSGLAGAYYEQYF.

This clone has more than one count but fewer than ten. Since a far larger clone is one base different, this is likely a read error. The read falls 3 residues short of the CDR3 end, and the missing part is taken from the germline J gene. The V and J genes are TRBV5-6 and TRBJ2-1, with a weak D call TRBD1 (5 bases). Per the germline V gene, CDR1 is SGHDT and CDR2 is YYEEEE. Trimming shortened V by 0 bases and J by 1 base, and 8 bases separated the two germline ends. CDR3 length equals 15 residues. The sequenced part of the CDR3 DNA is TGTGCCAGCAGCTTGGACAGGTCGTCCTACAATGAG. Translating gives CASSLDRSSYNE. The entire CDR3 reads CASSLDRSSYNEQFF. The full variable domain, completed using reference TRBV5-6 and TRBJ2-1, is DAGVTQSPTHLIKTRGQQVTLRCSPKSGHDTVSWYQQALGQGPQFIFQYYEEEERQRGNFPDRFSGHQFPNYSSELNVNALLLGDSALYLCASSLDRSSYNEQFFGPGTRLTVL.

This CDR3 reads CASSKLTGGTEAFF. The sequenced CDR3 bases are TGTGCCAGCAGTAAACTTACAGGGGGCACTGAA. The rearrangement links TRBV7-9 to TRBJ1-1; the match to TRBD1 covers 8 bases. The read halts 3 residues ahead of the CDR3 end, with the missing end drawn from the germline J gene. Trimming removed 6 bases from V and 4 bases from J; junction bases left unmatched: 7. The length of the CDR3 is 14 residues. Germline values: CDR1 SEHNR, CDR2 FQNEAQ (reference sequence).

In its sample, this clone was seen a few times. The observed sequence ends 3 residues before the CDR3 terminus, with the missing tail filled in from the germline J gene. V gene TRBV30 combines with J gene TRBJ2-5; D assignment may be TRBD1 or TRBD2 (5 bases each). Trimming removed 8 bases at V and 2 bases at J, with 18 bases between. This CDR3 comprises 14 residues. The germline gives CDR1 GTSNPN, CDR2 SVGIG (reference sequence). CDR3 protein: CASREERGQETQYF. The sequenced CDR3 bases are TGTGCCAGTCGTGAGGAGAGGGGTCAAGAGACC.

This clone was observed many times. The CDR3 end lies 3 residues beyond the end of the read and is filled in from the germline J gene. The chain carries TRBV6-1 and TRBJ2-3; 11 bases line up with TRBD2. The CDR3 spans 15 residues. CDR1 and CDR2 from the germline V gene are MNHNS and SASEGT. V lost 4 bases, J lost 6 bases, and 6 bases stayed unmatched. The sequenced CDR3 bases are TGTGCCAGCAGTGGTATAGCGGGAGGGGGGGATACG. Amino acid sequence: CASSGIAGGGDT. The complete CDR3 sequence is CASSGIAGGGDTQYF.

About this clone itself: The read terminates 3 residues before the CDR3 end, so the remaining end is supplied by the germline J gene. The J gene is TRBJ2-7, the V gene TRBV7-3; 11 bases map to TRBD1. The CDR3 sequence is 14 residues long. Germline V CDR1 and CDR2: SGHTA, FQGTGA. Trimming removed 5 bases from V and 4 bases from J; junction bases left unmatched: 4. CDR3 region: CASSDGTGGYEQYF. CDR3 DNA (partial): TGTGCCAGCAGCGACGGGACAGGGGGGTACGAG.

This clone was observed at least ten times. The CDR3 end falls 3 residues outside the read, so it is completed with the germline J gene. V is TRBV18 and J is TRBJ2-7, with 9 bases identical to TRBD2. This CDR3 is 14 amino acids long. Germline values: CDR1 KGHSH, CDR2 LQKENI. The ends lost 6 bases at V and 0 bases at J; junction bases unmatched: 3. CDR3 sequence reads: CASSSTSGSYEQYF. The sequenced CDR3 bases are TGTGCCAGCTCGTCGACTAGCGGCTCCTACGAG.

On this clone itself: The CDR3 extends 3 residues past the end of the read, so its final part is completed from the germline J gene. The chain carries TRBV11-3 and TRBJ2-7; 13 bases line up with TRBD2. Germline V gives CDR1 SGHNT, CDR2 YENEEA. This CDR3 spans 15 amino acids. After removal of 5 bases from V and 6 bases from J, the junction contained 7 bases not matched to a gene. The covered CDR3 bases are TGTGCCAGCAGCCCACGACTAGCGGGAGGAACCGAG. This translates into CASSPRLAGGTE. The whole CDR3 sequence is CASSPRLAGGTEQYF.

Many counts were recorded for this clone. The CDR3 is cut off 3 residues early in the read; its end comes from the germline J gene. The chain joins TRBV12-3 or TRBV12-4 to TRBJ2-1; TRBD1 is a possible D gene (6 bases). V was cut by 3 bases and J by 8 bases, with 14 bases left in between. This CDR3 is 14 amino acids long. The sequenced CDR3 bases are TGTGCCAGCAGTTTTGAGGGGGTGGTCGATGAG. This encodes CASSFEGVVDE. The whole CDR3 sequence reads CASSFEGVVDEQFF.

This clone was observed at least ten times. The read ends 3 residues shy of where the CDR3 ends; the end is completed using the germline J gene. The chain has TRBV14 and TRBJ2-7, with TRBD2 matching over 9 bases. V lost 0 bases and J lost 0; bases outside the gene matches: 6. CDR1 SGHDN and CDR2 FVKESK come from the germline V gene. CDR3 size: 17 residues. The CDR3 protein is CASSQDHGTSFSYEQYF. The covered CDR3 bases are TGTGCCAGCAGCCAAGATCATGGGACTAGCTTCTCCTACGAG.

Notes on this clone: From the germline J gene comes the end of the CDR3, since the read stops 3 residues before it. V gene TRBV6-4 combines with J gene TRBJ1-6; 7 bases fit TRBD1. This CDR3 has 12 residues. Germline V gene sequence: CDR1 MRHNA, CDR2 SNTAGT. Trimming took 8 bases from V and 6 from J; bases not matched to a gene: 1. The CDR3 DNA, read in part, is TGTGCCAGCCACAGGGGTAATTCACCC. Its protein is CASHRGNSP. The complete CDR3 reads CASHRGNSPLHF.

This clone has more than one count but fewer than ten. The read finishes 3 residues shy of the CDR3 end, and the germline J gene is used to complete it. V is TRBV7-2 and J is TRBJ1-2; D not certain. Per the germline V gene, CDR1 is SGHTA and CDR2 is FQGNSA. The V gene lost 3 bases and the J gene lost 0 bases, with 11 bases spanning the gap. CDR3 size: 15 residues. The covered CDR3 bases are TGTGCCAGCAGCTTGGGTGCAGGAGCTAACTATGGC. This translates into CASSLGAGANYG. The full CDR3 sequence reads CASSLGAGANYGYTF.

This clone was counted many times. The read halts 3 residues ahead of the CDR3 end, with the missing end drawn from the germline J gene. This sequence joins TRBV27 and TRBJ2-7; D perhaps matches TRBD1 (5 bases). V was shortened by 0 bases and J by 2 bases, with 11 bases between the two germline ends. The CDR3 runs 15 residues. Germline CDR1 is MNHEY and CDR2 is SMNVEV (reference sequence). The CDR3 protein is CASSLSTASTYEQYF. The sequenced part of the CDR3 DNA is TGTGCCAGCAGTTTATCGACAGCCTCTACCTACGAG.

Concerning this clone: The CDR3 is cut off 3 residues early in the read; its end comes from the germline J gene. The chain joins TRBV18 to TRBJ2-5, with D possibly being TRBD2 (6 bases). The germline V gene has CDR1 KGHSH and CDR2 LQKENI. The CDR3 extends over 15 amino acids. Trimming stripped 4 bases from V and 3 bases from J, with 15 bases between. The sequenced part of the CDR3 DNA is TGTGCCAGCTCACGGGACTCAGGGCGGGAAGAGACC. Translation gives CASSRDSGREET. The complete CDR3 reads CASSRDSGREETQYF. The full variable domain, its missing parts supplied by reference TRBV18 and TRBJ2-5, is NAGVMQNPRHLVRRRGQEARLRCSPMKGHSHVYWYRQLPEEGLKFMVYLQKENIIDESGMPKERFSAEFPKEGPSILRIQQVVRGDSAAYFCASSRDSGREETQYFGPGTRLLVL.

This clone rates as medium-sized. The read ends 3 residues shy of where the CDR3 ends; the end is completed using the germline J gene. The chain joins TRBV14 to TRBJ1-1; D is ambiguous. Germline V lookup: CDR1 SGHDN, CDR2 FVKESK. CDR3 length: 13 residues. Deletions cut 1 base from V and 6 bases from J, with 9 bases between. Incomplete CDR3 DNA: TGTGCCAGCAGCCAAGGATTCTCGGCTGAA. It encodes CASSQGFSAE. The complete CDR3 protein is CASSQGFSAEAFF.

This clone has at least ten counts. With the read ending 3 residues before the CDR3 end, the germline J gene is used to fill in that end. V usage is TRBV3-1 (or the pseudogene TRBV3-2) and J usage is TRBJ1-3, with a possible D match to TRBD1 (6 bases). Germline CDR1 is LGHDT and CDR2 is YNNKEL (reference sequence). This CDR3 has 15 amino acids. The V and J ends lost 1 base and 0 bases respectively, with 7 bases between them. CDR3 region: CASSQVGGSGNTIYF. The CDR3 DNA, read in part, is TGTGCCAGCAGCCAAGTAGGGGGCTCTGGAAACACC.

This clone was detected many times. The part of the CDR3 DNA that was read is TGTGCCAGCAGCAGGGGGGACAGGGCTCAAGAGACC. It is translated as CASSRGDRAQET. The CDR3 in its entirety is CASSRGDRAQETQYF. J is TRBJ2-5 and V is TRBV11-3; 9 bases align to TRBD1. The read ends 3 residues before the CDR3 terminus; that terminus is restored from the germline J gene. Unmatched junction bases numbered 6, after V lost 5 bases and J lost 2 bases. Germline V gives CDR1 SGHNT, CDR2 YENEEA. The CDR3 spans 15 residues.